The entry below gives a single T cell receptor beta chain sequence along with its context. Its antigen remains unknown. This entry is derived from a study of cytomegalovirus exposure and HLA in healthy donors. This PCR relied on a set of 60 Vbeta primers and 13 Jbeta primers. Repertoires were generated with immunoSEQ multiplex PCR, while TCRdb's copy carries only in-frame clones and drops some. The sample holds more than 150,000 clones, 81% seen once. Overall study results and limits: Earlier analysis found most TCR beta V segments productive about 90% or about 30% of the time. TCR beta sequences reportedly predicted most subjects' HLA-A and HLA-B alleles accurately. Fewer N-insertions (relative to the approximately 700-donor mean) were reportedly seen in an Asian-associated ancestry cluster in a later analysis.

CDR1 and CDR2 (germline): MDHEN, SYDVKM. V trimming: 6 bases; J trimming: 2 bases; junction bases outside the gene matches: 3. This CDR3 is built from 14 residues. The sample consisted of PBMCs. This clonotype originated in a man aged 50 to 60 in good health and CMV-seropositive. The chain has TRBV28 and TRBJ1-3; 8 bases are shared with TRBD1. The CDR3 bases are TGTGCCAGCAGGCCAGGGGGCACTGGAAACACCATATATTTT. Encoded protein: CASRPGGTGNTIYF.